Given below is one T cell receptor beta chain in context. The antigen remains unidentified. This specimen comes from a study of Ad26.COV2.S vaccination and SARS-CoV-2 variants. For the study at large: A participant enrolled in the COV1001 Ad26.COV2.S trial arm provided the sample. Ad26.COV2.S shots went into the muscle once or twice, 56 days apart.

The protocol was immunoSEQ multiplex PCR, while the TCRdb copy is restricted to in-frame clones and leaves out a portion. The sample shows 350,000 to 500,000 clones, 90% of them seen only once. Study results and caveats: From the TCR breadth and depth analyses, total T cell responses may have been underestimated.

Treatment noted: 15 to 20 received Ad26.COV2.S at low or high dose, single or two shots; 5 received placebo; per-sample allocation not given. Specimens were obtained on day 63 following the first vaccine or placebo injection. Built on an Ad26 vector, the vaccine expressed Wuhan-strain SARS-CoV-2 spike. The origin of this receptor is a person between 18 and 59 years old who received the Ad26.COV2.S COVID-19 vaccine or a placebo. The sequenced sample was peripheral blood, obtained in a trial of Ad26.COV2.S vaccine versus placebo.

The CDR3 coding sequence is TGTGCCACCAGTGAGACTACAGGGGGATGGGTGCCCGGGGAGCTGTTTTTT. Amino acid sequence: CATSETTGGWVPGELFF. The V gene is TRBV24-1, the J gene TRBJ2-2; 8 positions agree with TRBD1. Germline CDR1 is KGHDR and CDR2 is SFDVKD. V gave up 4 bases and J gave up 6 bases; unmatched junction bases: 12. The CDR3 loop spans 17 amino acids.